A single sample is the source of the 12 T cell receptor beta chains below, sequenced in a study of blood T cell repertoires in COVID-19. Profiled with immunoSEQ multiplex PCR; TCRdb holds only in-frame clones, not every one. The sample has some 130,000 clones; 90% are singletons. What was sequenced was peripheral blood. The receptors here all came from a man aged 50 to 60 with active COVID-19.

The gene calls are TRBV25-1 and TRBJ1-1; D unresolved. Germline V CDR1 and CDR2: MGHDK, SYGVNS. This CDR3 region has 14 residues. V was trimmed by 3 bases and J by 1 base, leaving 9 bases between them. The CDR3 nucleotides are TGTGCCAGCAGTGACCCGAGGAGGAACACTGAAGCTTTCTTT. Protein product: CASSDPRRNTEAFF. The full variable domain, completed using reference TRBV25-1 and TRBJ1-1, is EADIYQTPRYLVIGTGKKITLECSQTMGHDKMYWYQQDPGMELHLIHYSYGVNSTEKGDLSSESTVSRIRTEHFPLTLESARPSHTSQYLCASSDPRRNTEAFFGQGTRLTVV.

The V and J genes are TRBV24-1 and TRBJ1-5; 9 bases map to TRBD1. Germline V gives CDR1 KGHDR, CDR2 SFDVKD. With V trimmed by 5 bases and J by 3 bases, 7 bases remained unmatched. This CDR3 is built from 16 residues. The CDR3 coding sequence is TGTGCCACCAGTGCTTCGGACAGGGGCCCCAATCAGCCCCAGCATTTT. Translated, it gives CATSASDRGPNQPQHF.

The V and J genes are TRBV5-1 and TRBJ2-5; D may be TRBD2 (6 bases). The CDR3 extends over 13 amino acids. Germline assignment: CDR1 SGHRS and CDR2 YFSETQ. V lost 4 bases to trimming and J lost 4 bases, with 11 bases between them. The CDR3 coding sequence is TGCGCCAGCAGCCGTCAGGAGGGAGAGACCCAGTACTTC. Encoded protein: CASSRQEGETQYF.

The V call is TRBV5-1, the J call TRBJ2-2, with 9 nucleotides matching TRBD2. Germline V gene lookup returns CDR1 SGHRS and CDR2 YFSETQ. Trimming cost V 1 base and J 2 bases; bases outside gene matches: 3. CDR3 size: 16 residues. The CDR3 nucleotides are TGCGCCAGCAGCTTGTCGCGGGGGGGAAACACCGGGGAGCTGTTTTTT. Amino acids: CASSLSRGGNTGELFF. Combining the CDR3 with reference TRBV5-1 and TRBJ2-2 gives the whole variable domain KAGVTQTPRYLIKTRGQQVTLSCSPISGHRSVSWYQQTPGQGLQFLFEYFSETQRNKGNFPGRFSGRQFSNSRSEMNVSTLELGDSALYLCASSLSRGGNTGELFFGEGSRLTVL.

The genes are TRBV10-3 and TRBJ2-5; 10 bases are shared with TRBD1. CDR1 is ENHRY and CDR2 is SYGVKD in the germline V gene. The CDR3 has 14 residues. V shed 6 bases, J shed 2 bases, and the junction held 3 bases outside the gene matches. CDR3 in amino acids: CAIRPDRGQETQYF. DNA for the CDR3: TGTGCCATCAGGCCGGACAGGGGGCAAGAGACCCAGTACTTC.

This chain links TRBV19 with TRBJ1-2, with D perhaps TRBD1 (6 bases). From germline, CDR1 is LNHDA and CDR2 SQIVND (reference sequence). The length of the CDR3 is 12 residues. The V end was cut by 2 bases, the J end by 8 bases, with 9 bases between. In nucleotides, the CDR3 is TGTGCCAGTAGTATAACAGGGCAAGGCTACACCTTC. It translates to CASSITGQGYTF. The full variable domain, rest sourced from reference TRBV19 and TRBJ1-2, is DGGITQSPKYLFRKEGQNVTLSCEQNLNHDAMYWYRQDPGQGLRLIYYSQIVNDFQKGDIAEGYSVSREKKESFPLTVTSAQKNPTAFYLCASSITGQGYTFGSGTRLTVV.

J is TRBJ1-5 and V is TRBV2; TRBD1 matches at 8 bases. V lost 1 base and J lost 7; bases outside the gene matches: 6. The germline V gene encodes CDR1 SNHLY and CDR2 FYNNEI. This CDR3 has 15 amino acids. The CDR3 loop reads CASSEDQGASQPQHF. In nucleotides, the CDR3 is TGTGCCAGCAGTGAAGACCAGGGGGCAAGCCAGCCCCAGCATTTT.

The chain is built from TRBV7-8 and TRBJ2-4; TRBD1 is a possible D gene (6 bases). The CDR3 spans 16 residues. The V gene lost 3 bases and the J gene lost 2 bases, with 14 bases spanning the gap. Germline V CDR1 and CDR2: SGHVS, FQNEAQ. DNA of the CDR3: TGTGCCAGCAGCTTCAGGACAGATTACTCCAAAAACATTCAGTACTTC. Translated, it gives CASSFRTDYSKNIQYF. The complete variable domain, with remaining parts taken from reference TRBV7-8 and TRBJ2-4, reads GAGVSQSPRYKVAKRGQDVALRCDPISGHVSLFWYQQALGQGPEFLTYFQNEAQLDKSGLPSDRFFAERPEGSVSTLKIQRTQQEDSAVYLCASSFRTDYSKNIQYFGAGTRLSVL.

CDR3 sequence (DNA): TGTGCCAGCAGCTTAACTGACGTCCTAGCCGGGATAAATGAGCAGTTCTTC. Its protein is CASSLTDVLAGINEQFF. This chain joins TRBV7-3 and TRBJ2-1; possible D gene TRBD2, 5 bases. CDR1 is SGHTA and CDR2 is FQGTGA in the germline V gene. The CDR3 extends over 17 amino acids. Between the trimmed V and J ends, which lost 0 bases and 7 bases, there was a span of 19 bases. The whole variable domain, filled in from reference TRBV7-3 and TRBJ2-1, reads GAGVSQTPSNKVTEKGKYVELRCDPISGHTALYWYRQSLGQGPEFLIYFQGTGAADDSGLPNDRFFAVRPEGSVSTLKIQRTERGDSAVYLCASSLTDVLAGINEQFFGPGTRLTVL.

The chain has TRBV24-1 and TRBJ1-6; D perhaps matches TRBD1 (6 bases). The CDR3 is made up of 16 amino acids. With 4 bases removed from V and 7 bases from J, the gap between germline ends came to 16 bases. CDR1 is KGHDR and CDR2 is SFDVKD in the germline V gene. CDR3 amino acids: CATSDRPRGQNSPLHF. The CDR3, as DNA: TGTGCCACCAGTGACCGACCCAGGGGACAAAATTCACCCCTCCACTTT.

The CDR3 nucleotides are TGTGCCAGCAGCTTAGATTATCCGGGCACAGATACGCAGTATTTT. Its translation is CASSLDYPGTDTQYF. The chain is built from TRBV11-2 and TRBJ2-3, with unresolved D. CDR1 is SGHAT, CDR2 FQNNGV, per germline. V lost 0 bases and J lost 1, with 8 bases in between. The CDR3 runs to 15 residues.

This chain links TRBV15 with TRBJ1-5; 10 bases agree with TRBD1. The CDR3 spans 14 residues. Germline V gives CDR1 LNHNV, CDR2 YYDKDF (reference sequence). V shed 6 bases, J shed 6 bases, and the junction held 5 bases outside the gene matches. The CDR3 nucleotides are TGTGCCACCAGGAGGGACAGGGGCGGTCAGCCCCAGCATTTT. Translation: CATRRDRGGQPQHF.